This T cell receptor beta chain was obtained from a study of blood T cell repertoires in COVID-19. Repertoires were generated with immunoSEQ multiplex PCR, while TCRdb's copy carries only in-frame clones and drops some. The data hold 200,000 or so clones, with 86% observed a single time. The ends were cut back, 0 bases at V and 5 bases at J, with 12 bases in the middle. This CDR3 region has 14 residues. Germline V gene lookup returns CDR1 SGHRS and CDR2 YFSETQ. This chain connects TRBV5-1 to TRBJ2-7, with D possibly matching TRBD2 (7 bases). The specimen sequenced was PBMCs or T cells enriched from blood (not recorded which). The clonotype comes from a woman aged 40 to 50 with acute COVID-19. The CDR3 DNA follows: TGCGCCAGCAGCTTGGAAAAGGGGGGGGACGAGCAGTACTTC. Translating gives CASSLEKGGDEQYF.